The sequence of this TCR beta chain was determined in a study of T cell repertoires in cytomegalovirus infection. Study-wide context: Indications of both CMV infection and matching HLA type were provided by public TCR beta signatures. Notes on the study in general: In two of eight donors, the top clonotype was HLA-C-restricted CMV-specific. Summed frequency of shared TCR beta families picked out CMV carriers who also had the relevant HLA.

This CDR3 spans 10 amino acids. Trimming removed 8 bases from V and 7 bases from J, with 7 bases in between. Germline CDR1 is SNHLY and CDR2 is FYNNEI. Using its own MiXCR run on the reads, TCRdb lists one record per CDR3 protein. The sample records approximately 500,000 distinct CDR3 sequences, 16% being singletons. Comments on this clonotype: The antigen is unknown.

The gene calls are TRBV2 and TRBJ2-3; D not resolved. The receptor comes from a human donor in good health (CMV status not recorded). Some clones in this sample may be carry-over from other donors' samples. The specimen was CD8+ T cells from PBMCs. The DNA of the CDR3 is TGTGCCAGCCGCGGTTATACGCAGTATTTT. Translating it yields CASRGYTQYF.